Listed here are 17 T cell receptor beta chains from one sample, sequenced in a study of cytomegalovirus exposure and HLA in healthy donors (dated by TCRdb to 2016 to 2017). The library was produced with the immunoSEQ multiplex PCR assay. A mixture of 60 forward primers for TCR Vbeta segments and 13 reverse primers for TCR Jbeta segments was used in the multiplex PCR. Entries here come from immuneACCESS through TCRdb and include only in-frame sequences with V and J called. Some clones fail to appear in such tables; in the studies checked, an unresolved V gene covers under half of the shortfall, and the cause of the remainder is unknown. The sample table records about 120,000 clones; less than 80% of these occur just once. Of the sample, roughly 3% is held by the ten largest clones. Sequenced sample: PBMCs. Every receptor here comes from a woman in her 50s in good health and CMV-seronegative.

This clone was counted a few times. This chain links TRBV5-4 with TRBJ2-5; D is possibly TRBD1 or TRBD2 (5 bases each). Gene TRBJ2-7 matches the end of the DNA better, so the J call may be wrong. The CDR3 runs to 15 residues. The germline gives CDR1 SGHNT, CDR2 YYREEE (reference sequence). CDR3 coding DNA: TGTGCCAGCCACGCCACGGGACGGGACTCCTACGAGCAGTACTTC. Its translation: CASHATGRDSYEQYF.

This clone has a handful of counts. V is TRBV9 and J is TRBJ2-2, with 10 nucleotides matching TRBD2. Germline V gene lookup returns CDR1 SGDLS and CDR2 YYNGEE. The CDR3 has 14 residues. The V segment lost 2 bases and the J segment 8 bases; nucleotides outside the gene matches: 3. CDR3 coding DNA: TGTGCCAGCAGCGTCTCTAGCGGGAGTGGGGAGCTGTTTTTT. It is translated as CASSVSSGSGELFF.

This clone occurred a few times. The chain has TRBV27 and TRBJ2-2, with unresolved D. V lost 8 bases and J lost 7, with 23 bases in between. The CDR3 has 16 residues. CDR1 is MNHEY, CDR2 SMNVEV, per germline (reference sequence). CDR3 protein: CASLPLRGGWIGELFF. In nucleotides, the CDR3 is TGTGCCAGCCTCCCGCTTAGAGGCGGTTGGATCGGGGAGCTGTTTTTT.

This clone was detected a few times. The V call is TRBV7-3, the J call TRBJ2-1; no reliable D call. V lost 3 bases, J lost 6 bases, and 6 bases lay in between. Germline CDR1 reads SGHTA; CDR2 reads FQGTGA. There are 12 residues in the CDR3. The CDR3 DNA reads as TGTGCCAGCAGCTTGTCGGGCAATGAGCAGTTCTTC. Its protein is CASSLSGNEQFF.

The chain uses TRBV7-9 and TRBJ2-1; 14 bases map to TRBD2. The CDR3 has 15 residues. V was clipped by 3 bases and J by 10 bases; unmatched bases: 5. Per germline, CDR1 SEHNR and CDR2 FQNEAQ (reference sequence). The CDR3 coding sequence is TGTGCCAGCAGCTTCGTGACTAGCGGGAGGGTCGAGCAGTTCTTC. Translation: CASSFVTSGRVEQFF.

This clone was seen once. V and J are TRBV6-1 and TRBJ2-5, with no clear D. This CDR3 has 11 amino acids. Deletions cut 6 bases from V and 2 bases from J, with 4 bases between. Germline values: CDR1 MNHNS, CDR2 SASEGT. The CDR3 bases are TGTGCCAGCAGGACACAAGAGACCCAGTACTTC. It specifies CASRTQETQYF.

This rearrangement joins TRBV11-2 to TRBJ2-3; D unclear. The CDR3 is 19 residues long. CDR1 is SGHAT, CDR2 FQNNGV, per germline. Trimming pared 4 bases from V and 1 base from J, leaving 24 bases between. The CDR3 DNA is TGTGCCAGCAGCTCGATCCGTACGCTGACTGGCTCCCGCACAGATACGCAGTATTTT. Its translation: CASSSIRTLTGSRTDTQYF.

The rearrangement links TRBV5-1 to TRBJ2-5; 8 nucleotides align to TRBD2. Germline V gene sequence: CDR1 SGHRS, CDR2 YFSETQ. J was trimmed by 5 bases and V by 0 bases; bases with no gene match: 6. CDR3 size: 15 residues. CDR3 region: CASSLVTSGMETQYF. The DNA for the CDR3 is TGCGCCAGCAGCTTGGTCACTAGCGGCATGGAGACCCAGTACTTC.

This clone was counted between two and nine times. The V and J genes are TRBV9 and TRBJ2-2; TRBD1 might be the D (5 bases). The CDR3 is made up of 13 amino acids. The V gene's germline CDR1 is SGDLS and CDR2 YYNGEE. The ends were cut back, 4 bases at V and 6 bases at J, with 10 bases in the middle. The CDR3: CASSQGAAGELFF. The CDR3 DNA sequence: TGTGCCAGCAGCCAAGGGGCGGCCGGGGAGCTGTTTTTT.

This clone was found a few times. The CDR3, as DNA: TGCGCCAGCAGCCAACCACAGGGCAACCGGGGAAATCAGCCCCAGCATTTT. The encoded protein is CASSQPQGNRGNQPQHF. This rearrangement joins TRBV4-1 to TRBJ1-5, with D tentatively TRBD1 (6 bases). The CDR3 totals 17 residues. Germline CDR1 MGHRA, CDR2 YSYEKL. Trimming removed 2 bases at V and 4 bases at J, with 18 bases between.

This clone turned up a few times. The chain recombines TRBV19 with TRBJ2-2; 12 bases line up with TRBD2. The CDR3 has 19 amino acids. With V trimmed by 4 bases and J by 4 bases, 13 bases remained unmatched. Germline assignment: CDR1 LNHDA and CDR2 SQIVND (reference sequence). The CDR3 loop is CASSKIQGLAGGPTGELFF. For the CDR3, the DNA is TGTGCCAGTAGTAAGATCCAGGGGCTAGCGGGAGGGCCCACCGGGGAGCTGTTTTTT.

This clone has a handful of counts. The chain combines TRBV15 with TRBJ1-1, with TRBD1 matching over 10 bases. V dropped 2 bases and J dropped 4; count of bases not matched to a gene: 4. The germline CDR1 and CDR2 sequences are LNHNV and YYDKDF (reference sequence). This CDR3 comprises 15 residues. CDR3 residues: CATSRTGQGITEAFF. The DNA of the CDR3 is TGTGCCACCAGCAGAACGGGACAGGGGATCACTGAAGCTTTCTTT.

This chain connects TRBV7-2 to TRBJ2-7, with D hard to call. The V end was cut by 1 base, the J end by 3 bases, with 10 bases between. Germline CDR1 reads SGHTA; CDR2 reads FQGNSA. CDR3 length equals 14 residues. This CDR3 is CASSLEAGLYEQYF. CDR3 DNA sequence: TGTGCCAGCAGCTTAGAGGCAGGTCTCTACGAGCAGTACTTC.

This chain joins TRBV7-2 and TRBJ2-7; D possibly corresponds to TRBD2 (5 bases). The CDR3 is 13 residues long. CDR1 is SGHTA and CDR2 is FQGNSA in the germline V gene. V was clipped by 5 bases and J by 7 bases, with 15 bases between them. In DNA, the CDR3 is TGTGCCAGCAGCCTACGGGGTCTGAGGGAGCAGTACTTC. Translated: CASSLRGLREQYF.

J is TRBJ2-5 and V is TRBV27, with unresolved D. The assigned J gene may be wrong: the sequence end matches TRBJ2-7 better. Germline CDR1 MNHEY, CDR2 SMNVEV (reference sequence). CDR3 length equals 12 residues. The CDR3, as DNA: TGTGCCAGCAGTTCCCGCCCCTACGAGCAGTACTTC. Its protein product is CASSSRPYEQYF.

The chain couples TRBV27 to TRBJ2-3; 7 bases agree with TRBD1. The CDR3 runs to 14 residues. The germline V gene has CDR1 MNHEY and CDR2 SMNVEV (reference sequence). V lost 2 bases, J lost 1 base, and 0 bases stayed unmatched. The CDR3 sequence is CASSLDRGTDTQYF. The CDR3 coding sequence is TGTGCCAGCAGTTTAGACAGGGGCACAGATACGCAGTATTTT.

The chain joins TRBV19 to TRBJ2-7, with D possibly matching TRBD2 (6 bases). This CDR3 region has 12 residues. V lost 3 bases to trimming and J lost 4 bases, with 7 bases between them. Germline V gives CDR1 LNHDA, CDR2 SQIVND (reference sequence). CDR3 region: CASSMSGYEQYF. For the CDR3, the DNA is TGTGCCAGTAGTATGAGCGGGTACGAGCAGTACTTC.